This TCR beta chain was profiled in a study of CD8+ T cells in alopecia areata. As the sequencing template, cDNA was produced by extracting RNA and reverse transcribing it. TCRdb's table, derived via immunoSEQ multiplex PCR, lists solely in-frame clones and lacks some. The repertoire holds about 180,000 clones, with around three fifths as singletons. This CDR3 is 12 amino acids long. Per the germline V gene, CDR1 is ENHRY and CDR2 is SYGVKD. The germline V and J ends were trimmed by 7 bases and 0 bases, with 5 bases remaining between them. This chain links TRBV10-3 with TRBJ2-3, with unresolved D. The TCR was taken from a human donor with alopecia areata. The sample in question was CD4+ T cells sorted from blood, obtained at week 0. The CDR3 DNA reads as TGTGCCATCACTGGCAGCACAGATACGCAGTATTTT. Residues: CAITGSTDTQYF.